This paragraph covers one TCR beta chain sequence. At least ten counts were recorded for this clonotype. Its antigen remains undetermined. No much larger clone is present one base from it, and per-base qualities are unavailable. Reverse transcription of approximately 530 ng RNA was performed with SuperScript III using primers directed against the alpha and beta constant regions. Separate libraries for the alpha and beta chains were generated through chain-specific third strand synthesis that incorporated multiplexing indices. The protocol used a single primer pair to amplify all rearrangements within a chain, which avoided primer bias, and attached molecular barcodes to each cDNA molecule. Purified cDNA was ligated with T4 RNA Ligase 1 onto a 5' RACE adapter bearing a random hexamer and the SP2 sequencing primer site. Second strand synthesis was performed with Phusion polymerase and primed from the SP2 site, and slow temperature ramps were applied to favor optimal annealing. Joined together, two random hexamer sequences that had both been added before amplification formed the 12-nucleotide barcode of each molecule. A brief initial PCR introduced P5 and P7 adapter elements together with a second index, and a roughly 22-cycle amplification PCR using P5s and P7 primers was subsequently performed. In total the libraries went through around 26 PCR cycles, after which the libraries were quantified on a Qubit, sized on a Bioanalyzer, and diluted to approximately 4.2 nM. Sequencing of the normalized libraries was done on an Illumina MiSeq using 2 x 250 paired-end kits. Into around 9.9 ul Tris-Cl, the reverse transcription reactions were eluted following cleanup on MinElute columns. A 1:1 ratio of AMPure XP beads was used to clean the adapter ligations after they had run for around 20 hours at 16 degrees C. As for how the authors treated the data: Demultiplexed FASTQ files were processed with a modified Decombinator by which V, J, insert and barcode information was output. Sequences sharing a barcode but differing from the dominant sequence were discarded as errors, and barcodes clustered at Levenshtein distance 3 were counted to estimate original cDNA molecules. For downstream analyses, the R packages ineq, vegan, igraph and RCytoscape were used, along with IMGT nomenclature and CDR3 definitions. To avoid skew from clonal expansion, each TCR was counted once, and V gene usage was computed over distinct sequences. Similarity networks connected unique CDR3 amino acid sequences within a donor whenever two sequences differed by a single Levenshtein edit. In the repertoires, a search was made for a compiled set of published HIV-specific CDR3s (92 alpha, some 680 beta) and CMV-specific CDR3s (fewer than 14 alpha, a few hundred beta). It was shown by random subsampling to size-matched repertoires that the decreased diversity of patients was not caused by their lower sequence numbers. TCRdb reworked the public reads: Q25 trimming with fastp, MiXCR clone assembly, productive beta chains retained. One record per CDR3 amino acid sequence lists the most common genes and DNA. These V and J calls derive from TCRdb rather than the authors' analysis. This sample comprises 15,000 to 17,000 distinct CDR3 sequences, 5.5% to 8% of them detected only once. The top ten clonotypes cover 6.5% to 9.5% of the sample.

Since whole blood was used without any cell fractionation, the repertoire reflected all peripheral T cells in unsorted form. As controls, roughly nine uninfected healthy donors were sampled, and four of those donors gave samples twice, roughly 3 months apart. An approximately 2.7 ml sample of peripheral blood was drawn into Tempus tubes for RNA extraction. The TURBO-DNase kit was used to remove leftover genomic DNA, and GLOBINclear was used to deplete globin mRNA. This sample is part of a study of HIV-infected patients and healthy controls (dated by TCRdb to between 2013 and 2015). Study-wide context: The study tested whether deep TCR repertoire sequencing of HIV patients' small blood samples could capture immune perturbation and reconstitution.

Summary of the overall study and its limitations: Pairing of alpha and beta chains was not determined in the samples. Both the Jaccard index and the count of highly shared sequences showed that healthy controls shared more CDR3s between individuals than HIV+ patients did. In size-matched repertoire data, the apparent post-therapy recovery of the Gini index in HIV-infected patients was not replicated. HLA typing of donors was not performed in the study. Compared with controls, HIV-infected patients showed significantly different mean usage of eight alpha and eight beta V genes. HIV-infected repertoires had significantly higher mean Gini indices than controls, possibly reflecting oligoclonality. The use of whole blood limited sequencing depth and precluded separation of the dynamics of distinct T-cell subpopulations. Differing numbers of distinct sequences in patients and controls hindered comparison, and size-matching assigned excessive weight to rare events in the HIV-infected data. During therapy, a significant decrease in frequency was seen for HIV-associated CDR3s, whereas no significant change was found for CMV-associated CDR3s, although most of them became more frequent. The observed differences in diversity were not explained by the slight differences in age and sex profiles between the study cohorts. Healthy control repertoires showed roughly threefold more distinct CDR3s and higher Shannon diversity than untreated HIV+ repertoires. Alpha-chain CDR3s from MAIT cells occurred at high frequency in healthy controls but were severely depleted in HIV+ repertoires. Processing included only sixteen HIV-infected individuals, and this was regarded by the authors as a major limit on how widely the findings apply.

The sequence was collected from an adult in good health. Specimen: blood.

The CDR3 is CASSSLAGTYEQYF. The DNA is TGTGCCAGCAGCTCACTAGCGGGTACCTACGAGCAGTACTTC. This chain joins TRBV5-4 to TRBJ2-7; 9 junctional bases match TRBD2. V lost 3 bases and J lost 2 bases, and the count of bases not matched to a germline gene is 3. CDR1 and CDR2 were assigned from the germline V gene (reference sequence) as SGHNT and YYREEE. The CDR3 numbers 14 residues from cysteine through phenylalanine. This entry keeps only the CDR3 DNA: 42 bases, framed from base 1.